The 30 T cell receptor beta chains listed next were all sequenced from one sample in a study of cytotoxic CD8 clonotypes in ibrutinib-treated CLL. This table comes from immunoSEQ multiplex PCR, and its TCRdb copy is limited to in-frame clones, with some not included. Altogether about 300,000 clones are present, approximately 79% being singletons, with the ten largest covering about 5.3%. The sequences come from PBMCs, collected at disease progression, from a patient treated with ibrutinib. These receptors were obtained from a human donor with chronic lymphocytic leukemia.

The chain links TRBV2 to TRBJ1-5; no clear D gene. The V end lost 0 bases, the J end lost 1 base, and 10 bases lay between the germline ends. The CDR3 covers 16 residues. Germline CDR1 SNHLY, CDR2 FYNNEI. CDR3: CASSEAWGVSNQPQHF. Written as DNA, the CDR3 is TGTGCCAGCAGTGAAGCGTGGGGAGTGAGCAATCAGCCCCAGCATTTT. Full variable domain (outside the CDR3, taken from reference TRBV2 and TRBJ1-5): EPEVTQTPSHQVTQMGQEVILRCVPISNHLYFYWYRQILGQKVEFLVSFYNNEISEKSEIFDDQFSVERPDGSNFTLKIRSTKLEDSAMYFCASSEAWGVSNQPQHFGDGTRLSIL.

CDR3 loop: CASSEAGTGGFDEQFF. CDR3 bases: TGTGCCAGCAGTGAGGCCGGGACAGGGGGCTTCGATGAGCAGTTCTTC. This chain uses TRBV25-1 with TRBJ2-1; 12 nucleotides match TRBD1. The CDR3 totals 16 residues. V was pared by 3 bases and J by 8 bases, with 8 bases of the junction left unmatched. Germline CDR1 is MGHDK and CDR2 is SYGVNS.

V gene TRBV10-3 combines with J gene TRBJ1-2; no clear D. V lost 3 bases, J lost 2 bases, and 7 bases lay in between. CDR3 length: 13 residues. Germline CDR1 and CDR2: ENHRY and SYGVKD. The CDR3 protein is CAISDSANYGYTF. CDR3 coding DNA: TGTGCCATCAGTGACAGCGCAAACTATGGCTACACCTTC.

CDR3 sequence: CASRTGQGRTSGTYEQYF. Written as DNA, the CDR3 is TGTGCCAGCAGGACCGGACAGGGGAGGACTAGCGGGACGTACGAGCAGTACTTC. This chain joins TRBV2 and TRBJ2-7; 12 bases map to TRBD2. Germline CDR1 and CDR2: SNHLY and FYNNEI. The V and J ends lost 6 bases and 4 bases, in that order; junction bases with no gene match: 16. This CDR3 contains 18 residues.

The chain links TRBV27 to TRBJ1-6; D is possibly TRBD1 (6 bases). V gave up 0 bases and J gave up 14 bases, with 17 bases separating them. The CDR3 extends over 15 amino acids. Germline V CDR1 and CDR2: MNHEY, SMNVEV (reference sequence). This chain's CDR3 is CASSLSWQGSLALHF. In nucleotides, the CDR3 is TGTGCCAGCAGTTTATCGTGGCAGGGGAGCTTGGCCCTCCACTTT.

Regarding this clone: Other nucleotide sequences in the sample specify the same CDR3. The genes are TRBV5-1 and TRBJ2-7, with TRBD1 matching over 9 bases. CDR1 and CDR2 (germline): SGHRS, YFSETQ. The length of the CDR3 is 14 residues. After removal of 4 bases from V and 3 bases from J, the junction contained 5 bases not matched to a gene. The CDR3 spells CASSPGQGSYEQYF. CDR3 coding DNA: TGCGCCAGCAGCCCGGGACAGGGAAGCTACGAGCAGTACTTC.

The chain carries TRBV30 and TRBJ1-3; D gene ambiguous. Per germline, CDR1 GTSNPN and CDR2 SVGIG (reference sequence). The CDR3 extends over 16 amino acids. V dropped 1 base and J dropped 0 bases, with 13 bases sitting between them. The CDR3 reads CAWSASTRSSGNTIYF. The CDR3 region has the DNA TGTGCCTGGAGTGCCTCGACGCGTAGCTCTGGAAACACCATATATTTT.

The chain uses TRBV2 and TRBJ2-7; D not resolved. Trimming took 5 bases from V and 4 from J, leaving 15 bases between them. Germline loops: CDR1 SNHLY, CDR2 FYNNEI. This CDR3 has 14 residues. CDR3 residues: CASSPARSVYEQYF. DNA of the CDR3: TGTGCCAGCAGTCCAGCCAGATCCGTATACGAGCAGTACTTC.

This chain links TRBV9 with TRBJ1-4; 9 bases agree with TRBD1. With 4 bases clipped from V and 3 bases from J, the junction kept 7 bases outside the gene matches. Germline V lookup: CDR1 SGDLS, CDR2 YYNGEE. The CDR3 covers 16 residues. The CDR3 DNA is TGTGCCAGCAGCCCCGGACAGGGGCCGGCTAATGAAAAACTGTTTTTT. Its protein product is CASSPGQGPANEKLFF. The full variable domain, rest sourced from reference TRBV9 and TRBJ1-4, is DSGVTQTPKHLITATGQRVTLRCSPRSGDLSVYWYQQSLDQGLQFLIQYYNGEERAKGNILERFSAQQFPDLHSELNLSSLELGDSALYFCASSPGQGPANEKLFFGSGTQLSVL.

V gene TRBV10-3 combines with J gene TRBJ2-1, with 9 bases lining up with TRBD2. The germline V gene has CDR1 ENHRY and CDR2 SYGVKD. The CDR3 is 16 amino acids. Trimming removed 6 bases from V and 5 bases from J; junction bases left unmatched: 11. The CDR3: CAISPNELAGNNEQFF. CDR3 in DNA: TGTGCCATCAGCCCAAATGAACTAGCGGGTAACAATGAGCAGTTCTTC.

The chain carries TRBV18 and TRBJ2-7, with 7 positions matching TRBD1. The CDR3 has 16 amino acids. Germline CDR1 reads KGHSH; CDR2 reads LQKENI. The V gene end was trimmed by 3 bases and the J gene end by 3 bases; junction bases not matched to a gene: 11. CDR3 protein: CASSPGQTSLGYEQYF. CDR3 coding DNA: TGTGCCAGCTCACCGGGACAGACGTCGCTCGGCTACGAGCAGTACTTC.

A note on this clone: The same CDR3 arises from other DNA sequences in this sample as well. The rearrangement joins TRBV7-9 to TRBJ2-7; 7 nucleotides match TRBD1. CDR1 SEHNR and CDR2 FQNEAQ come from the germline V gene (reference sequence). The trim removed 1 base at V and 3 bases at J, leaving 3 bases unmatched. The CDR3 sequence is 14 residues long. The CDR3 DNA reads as TGTGCCAGCAGCTTAGATTGGGACAGCTACGAGCAGTACTTC. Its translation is CASSLDWDSYEQYF.

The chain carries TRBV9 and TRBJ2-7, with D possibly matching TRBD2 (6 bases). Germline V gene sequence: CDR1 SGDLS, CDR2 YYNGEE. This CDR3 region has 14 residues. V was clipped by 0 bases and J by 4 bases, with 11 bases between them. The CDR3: CASSVGAGLYEQYF. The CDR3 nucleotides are TGTGCCAGCAGCGTAGGGGCGGGATTGTACGAGCAGTACTTC.

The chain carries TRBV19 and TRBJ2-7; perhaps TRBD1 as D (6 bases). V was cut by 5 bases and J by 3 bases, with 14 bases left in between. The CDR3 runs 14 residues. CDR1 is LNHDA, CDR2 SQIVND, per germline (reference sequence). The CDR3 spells CASSPWDTRYEQYF. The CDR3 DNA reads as TGTGCCAGTAGTCCCTGGGACACACGCTACGAGCAGTACTTC.

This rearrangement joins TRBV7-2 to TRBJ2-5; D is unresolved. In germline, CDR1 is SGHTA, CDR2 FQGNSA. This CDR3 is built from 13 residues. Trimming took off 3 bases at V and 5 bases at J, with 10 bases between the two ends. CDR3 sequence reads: CASSFGTMETQYF. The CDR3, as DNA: TGTGCCAGCAGCTTTGGCACAATGGAGACCCAGTACTTC.

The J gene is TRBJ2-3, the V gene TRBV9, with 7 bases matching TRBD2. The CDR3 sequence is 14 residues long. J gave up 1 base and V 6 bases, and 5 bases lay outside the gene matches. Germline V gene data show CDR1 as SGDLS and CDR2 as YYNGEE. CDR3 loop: CASNGGRGTDTQYF. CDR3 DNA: TGTGCCAGCAACGGGGGGAGGGGCACAGATACGCAGTATTTT.

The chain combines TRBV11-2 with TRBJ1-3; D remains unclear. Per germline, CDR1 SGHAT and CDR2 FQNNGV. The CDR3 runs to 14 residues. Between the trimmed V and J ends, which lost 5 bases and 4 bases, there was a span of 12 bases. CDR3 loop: CASSKPVFGNTIYF. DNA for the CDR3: TGTGCCAGCAGCAAACCGGTTTTCGGAAACACCATATATTTT.

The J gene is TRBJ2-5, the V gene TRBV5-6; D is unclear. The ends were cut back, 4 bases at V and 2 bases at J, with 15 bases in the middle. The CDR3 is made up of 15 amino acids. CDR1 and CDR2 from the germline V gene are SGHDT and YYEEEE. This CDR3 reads CASSPGRSEQETQYF. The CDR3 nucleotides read TGTGCCAGCAGCCCGGGCAGGAGTGAACAAGAGACCCAGTACTTC.

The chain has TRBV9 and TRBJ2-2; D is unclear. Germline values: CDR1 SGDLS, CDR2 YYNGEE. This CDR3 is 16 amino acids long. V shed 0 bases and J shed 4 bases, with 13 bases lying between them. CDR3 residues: CASSVVYPVSTGELFF. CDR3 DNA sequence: TGTGCCAGCAGCGTAGTATACCCCGTCAGCACCGGGGAGCTGTTTTTT.

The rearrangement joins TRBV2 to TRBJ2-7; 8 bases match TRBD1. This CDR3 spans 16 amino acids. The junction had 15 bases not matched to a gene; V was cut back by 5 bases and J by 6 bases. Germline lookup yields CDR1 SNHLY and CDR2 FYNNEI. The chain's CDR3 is CASSKVGDRKGSEQYF. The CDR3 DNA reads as TGTGCCAGCAGTAAAGTAGGGGACAGGAAGGGGAGCGAGCAGTACTTC.

The CDR3, as DNA: TGCAGCGCGAAGGGGCCCACCTACGAGCAGTACTTC. As protein: CSAKGPTYEQYF. The rearrangement uses TRBV29-1 and TRBJ2-7, with D tentatively TRBD1 (5 bases). This CDR3 is 12 amino acids long. CDR1 SQVTM and CDR2 ANQGSEA come from the germline V gene. With 7 bases removed from V and 2 bases from J, the gap between germline ends came to 12 bases.

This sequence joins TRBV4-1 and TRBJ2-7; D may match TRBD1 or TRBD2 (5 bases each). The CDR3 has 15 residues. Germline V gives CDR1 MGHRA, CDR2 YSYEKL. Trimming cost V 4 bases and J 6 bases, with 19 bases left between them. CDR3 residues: CASSPSWGPAIEQYF. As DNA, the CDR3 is TGCGCCAGCAGCCCATCTTGGGGACCAGCCATCGAGCAGTACTTC.

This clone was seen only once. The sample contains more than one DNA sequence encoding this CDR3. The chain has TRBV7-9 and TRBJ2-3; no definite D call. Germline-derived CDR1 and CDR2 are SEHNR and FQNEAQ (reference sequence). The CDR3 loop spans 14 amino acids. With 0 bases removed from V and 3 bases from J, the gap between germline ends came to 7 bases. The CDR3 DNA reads TGTGCCAGCAGCTTAGCGGGTAGTACAGATACGCAGTATTTT. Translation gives CASSLAGSTDTQYF.

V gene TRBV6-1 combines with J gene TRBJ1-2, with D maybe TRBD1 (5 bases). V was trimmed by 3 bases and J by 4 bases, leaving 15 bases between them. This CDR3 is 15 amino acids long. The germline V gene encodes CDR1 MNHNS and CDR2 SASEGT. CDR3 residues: CASSDPWGRGYGYTF. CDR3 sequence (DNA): TGTGCCAGCAGTGATCCATGGGGTAGGGGCTATGGCTACACCTTC.

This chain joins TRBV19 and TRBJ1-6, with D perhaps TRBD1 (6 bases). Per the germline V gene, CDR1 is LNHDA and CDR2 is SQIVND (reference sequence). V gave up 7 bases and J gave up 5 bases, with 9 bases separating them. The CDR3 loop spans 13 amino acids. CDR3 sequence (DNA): TGTGCCAGTAAGGGGGTAAATAATTCACCCCTCCACTTT. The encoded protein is CASKGVNNSPLHF.

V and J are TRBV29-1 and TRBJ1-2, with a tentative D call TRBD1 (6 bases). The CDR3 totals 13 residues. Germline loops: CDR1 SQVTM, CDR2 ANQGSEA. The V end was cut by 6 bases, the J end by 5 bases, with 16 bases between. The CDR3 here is CSVRSGGRYGYTF. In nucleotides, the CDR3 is TGCAGCGTCCGGTCCGGGGGCCGATATGGCTACACCTTC.

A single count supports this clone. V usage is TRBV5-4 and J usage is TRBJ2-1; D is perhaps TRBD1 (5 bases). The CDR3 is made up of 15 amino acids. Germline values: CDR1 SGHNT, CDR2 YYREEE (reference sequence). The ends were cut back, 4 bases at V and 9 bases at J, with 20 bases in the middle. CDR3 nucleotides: TGTGCCAGCAGCCAGATGGGGCGTCCCTACGCTGAGCAGTTCTTC. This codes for CASSQMGRPYAEQFF.

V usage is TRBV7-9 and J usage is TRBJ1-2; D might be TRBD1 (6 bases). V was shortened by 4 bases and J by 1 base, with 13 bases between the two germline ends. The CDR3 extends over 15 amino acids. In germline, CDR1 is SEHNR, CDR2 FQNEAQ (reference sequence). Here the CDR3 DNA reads TGTGCCAGCAGCTCCCGGGACACCCGTAACTATGGCTACACCTTC. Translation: CASSSRDTRNYGYTF.

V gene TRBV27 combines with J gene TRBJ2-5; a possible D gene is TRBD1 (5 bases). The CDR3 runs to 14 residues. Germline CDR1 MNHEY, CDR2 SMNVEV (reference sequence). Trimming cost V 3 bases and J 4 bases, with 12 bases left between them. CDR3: CASSFRSRGETQYF. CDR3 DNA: TGTGCCAGCAGTTTCCGCTCTAGGGGAGAGACCCAGTACTTC.

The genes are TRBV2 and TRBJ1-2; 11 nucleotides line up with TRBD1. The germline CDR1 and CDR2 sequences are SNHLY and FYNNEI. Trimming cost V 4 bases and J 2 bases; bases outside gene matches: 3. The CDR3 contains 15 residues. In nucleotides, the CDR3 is TGTGCCAGCAGTGTGGGACAGGGGGGGAACTATGGCTACACCTTC. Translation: CASSVGQGGNYGYTF.